The 13 T cell receptor beta chains below were found in one sample sequenced in a study of graft-versus-host responses after intestinal transplantation. Profiled with immunoSEQ multiplex PCR; TCRdb holds only in-frame clones, not every one. The profile covers about 90,000 clones, with roughly 90% appearing a single time and approximately 0.32% taken by the ten largest. These receptors' antigens are unknown. The specimen was unstimulated CD4+ T cells sorted from spleen or lymph node cells, collected before transplant. These TCRs come from a human donor who was the organ donor for an intestinal transplant.

This chain joins TRBV28 and TRBJ1-1; no reliable D call. Germline assignment: CDR1 MDHEN and CDR2 SYDVKM. The V gene lost 2 bases and the J gene lost 2 bases, with 6 bases spanning the gap. There are 13 residues in the CDR3. This CDR3 is CASSLPQNTEAFF. The CDR3 DNA reads TGTGCCAGCAGTTTACCCCAAAACACTGAAGCTTTCTTT.

The chain joins TRBV7-9 to TRBJ2-1, with a weak D call TRBD2 (5 bases). Germline V CDR1 and CDR2: SEHNR, FQNEAQ (reference sequence). Between the trimmed V and J ends, which lost 3 bases and 13 bases, there was a span of 13 bases. CDR3 size: 12 residues. CDR3 bases: TGTGCCAGCAGCTTTTTTCCGGGGTCCCAGTTCTTC. It codes for CASSFFPGSQFF.

The V and J genes are TRBV6-1 and TRBJ1-5; D is perhaps TRBD1 (5 bases). V gave up 4 bases and J gave up 3 bases, with 19 bases separating them. Germline lookup yields CDR1 MNHNS and CDR2 SASEGT. This CDR3 has 17 amino acids. The DNA of the CDR3 is TGTGCCAGCAGTGCCAGTGCGGGGCCGCGCTTCAATCAGCCCCAGCATTTT. It is translated as CASSASAGPRFNQPQHF.

This chain uses TRBV7-8 with TRBJ2-7; D unclear. Trimming took 1 base from V and 4 from J, leaving 5 bases between them. Germline V gene lookup returns CDR1 SGHVS and CDR2 FQNEAQ. CDR3 length: 12 amino acids. CDR3 bases: TGTGCCAGCAGCTTAGACACGTACGAGCAGTACTTC. The encoded protein is CASSLDTYEQYF. The full variable domain, its missing parts supplied by reference TRBV7-8 and TRBJ2-7, is GAGVSQSPRYKVAKRGQDVALRCDPISGHVSLFWYQQALGQGPEFLTYFQNEAQLDKSGLPSDRFFAERPEGSVSTLKIQRTQQEDSAVYLCASSLDTYEQYFGPGTRLTVT.

The V and J genes are TRBV2 and TRBJ2-2, with 7 bases fitting TRBD2. With 10 bases clipped from V and 3 bases from J, the junction kept 5 bases outside the gene matches. The CDR3 spans 13 residues. Germline V gives CDR1 SNHLY, CDR2 FYNNEI. The CDR3 bases are TGTGCCACGCGACTAGCTGACACCGGGGAGCTGTTTTTT. This translates into CATRLADTGELFF.

The V and J genes are TRBV5-1 and TRBJ2-3; D is perhaps TRBD1 (5 bases). Germline lookup yields CDR1 SGHRS and CDR2 YFSETQ. Trimming took 0 bases from V and 1 from J, leaving 15 bases between them. This CDR3 is built from 17 residues. The CDR3 protein is CASSLVSGLGGTDTQYF. The CDR3 nucleotides are TGCGCCAGCAGCTTGGTTTCAGGGTTAGGAGGCACAGATACGCAGTATTTT.

The J gene is TRBJ2-3, the V gene TRBV29-1, with TRBD1 identical over 7 bases. J was trimmed by 1 base and V by 4 bases; bases with no gene match: 14. The CDR3 runs 17 residues. Germline V lookup: CDR1 SQVTM, CDR2 ANQGSEA. The CDR3 DNA is TGCAGCGTTGGGACAGGATCGGGGCTAGGAGGCACAGATACGCAGTATTTT. This translates into CSVGTGSGLGGTDTQYF.

The rearrangement uses TRBV2 and TRBJ2-1; D is perhaps TRBD2 (6 bases). V lost 7 bases and J lost 0, with 10 bases in between. Germline V lookup: CDR1 SNHLY, CDR2 FYNNEI. The CDR3 is 14 amino acids. The CDR3, as DNA: TGTGCCAGCAACGGACTACTCTCCTACAATGAGCAGTTCTTC. Amino acids: CASNGLLSYNEQFF.

The gene calls are TRBV30 and TRBJ1-4, with TRBD1 as a possible D gene (5 bases). This CDR3 comprises 12 residues. Germline CDR1 reads GTSNPN; CDR2 reads SVGIG (reference sequence). Trimming took off 8 bases at V and 4 bases at J, with 11 bases between the two ends. CDR3 coding DNA: TGTGCCGGCGGGGACCGTAATGAAAAACTGTTTTTT. Amino acids: CAGGDRNEKLFF.

V gene TRBV5-1 combines with J gene TRBJ1-5, with a weak D call TRBD1 (5 bases). Germline V gives CDR1 SGHRS, CDR2 YFSETQ. CDR3 length: 15 residues. Deletions cut 0 bases from V and 0 bases from J, with 7 bases between. DNA for the CDR3: TGCGCCAGCAGCTTGGGACAGTATAGCAATCAGCCCCAGCATTTT. Translating it yields CASSLGQYSNQPQHF.

V usage is TRBV5-1 and J usage is TRBJ2-5; D may be TRBD2 (6 bases). Germline V CDR1 and CDR2: SGHRS, YFSETQ. V was shortened by 4 bases and J by 3 bases, with 16 bases between the two germline ends. The CDR3 loop spans 15 amino acids. In DNA form, the CDR3 reads TGCGCCAGCAGCGGTAGGGGAGGCGGGGAAGAGACCCAGTACTTC. Its protein is CASSGRGGGEETQYF.

This chain's CDR3 is CASSYAISGAYEQYF. DNA for the CDR3: TGTGCCAGCAGTTACGCGATAAGCGGAGCCTACGAGCAGTACTTC. The chain employs TRBV6-5 and TRBJ2-7, with TRBD2 as a possible D gene (5 bases). Looked up from germline, CDR1 is MNHEY and CDR2 is SVGAGI. The V gene lost 2 bases and the J gene lost 2 bases, with 13 bases spanning the gap. This CDR3 is built from 15 residues.

V gene TRBV10-3 combines with J gene TRBJ1-1; 7 nucleotides line up with TRBD1. This CDR3 is built from 17 residues. Trimming at V came to 3 bases and at J to 0 bases, leaving 10 bases not matched to a gene. From germline, CDR1 is ENHRY and CDR2 SYGVKD. CDR3 residues: CAISDKGARGMNTEAFF. As DNA, the CDR3 is TGTGCCATCAGTGATAAGGGGGCTAGAGGAATGAACACTGAAGCTTTCTTT.